These T cell receptor beta chains were read from a single sample in a study of T cells in Graves' hyperthyroidism and ophthalmopathy. TCRdb recomputed calls from the multiplex PCR reads with MiXCR, one row per CDR3 protein. Of 500,000 to 550,000 distinct CDR3 sequences in the sample, around 20% are singletons; the top ten hold over 45%. Sequencing used blood. These receptors were obtained from a man aged 40-55 years with Graves' ophthalmopathy. CDR3s include the opening cysteine and the closing phenylalanine or tryptophan. The D gene is left open where the match is weak. Size values are once, few and many counts, or a class for expanded clones, and some rows have none.

length	size	V	J	D	CDR3	DNA
14	many	TRBV27	TRBJ1-6	.	CATSGKWVNSPLHF	TGTGCCACCTCAGGGAAATGGGTGAATTCACCCCTCCACTTT
16	.	TRBV5-1	TRBJ1-2	TRBD1	CASSLNVGTGGYGYTF	TGCGCCAGCAGCCTGAATGTGGGGACAGGGGGCTATGGCTACACCTTC
17	many	TRBV28	TRBJ2-5	.	CASSLDQGSGRAETQYF	TGTGCCAGCAGTTTAGATCAGGGGAGTGGCCGCGCGGAGACCCAGTACTTC
16	few	TRBV9	TRBJ2-3	.	CASSVGSRGVWDTQYF	TGTGCCAGCAGCGTAGGTTCGCGCGGAGTGTGGGATACGCAGTATTTT
15	.	TRBV10-3	TRBJ2-7	.	CAIRGEAQFNYEQYF	TGTGCCATCAGGGGGGAAGCCCAATTTAACTACGAGCAGTACTTC
13	.	TRBV4-1	TRBJ2-3	.	CASSQGTTDTQYF	TGCGCCAGCAGCCAAGGGACAACAGATACGCAGTATTTT
14	.	TRBV12-3/TRBV12-4	TRBJ1-5	TRBD1	CASSFGGGSQPQHF	TGTGCCAGCAGTTTTGGAGGGGGCAGCCAGCCCCAGCATTTT
14	.	TRBV25-1	TRBJ1-6	.	CASSEWGSNSPLHF	TGTGCCAGCAGTGAATGGGGCAGCAATTCACCCCTCCACTTT
14	many	TRBV12-3/TRBV12-4	TRBJ2-7	.	CASRPGATNYEQYF	TGTGCCAGCAGGCCGGGAGCAACTAACTACGAGCAGTACTTC
16	.	TRBV6-1	TRBJ2-7	TRBD2	CASSYGLGLAVGEQYF	TGTGCCAGCAGTTACGGGTTAGGGCTAGCGGTGGGCGAGCAGTACTTC
14	.	TRBV24-1	TRBJ2-1	TRBD2	CATSGVGGFNEQFF	TGTGCCACCTCCGGGGTCGGGGGGTTTAATGAGCAGTTCTTC
12	many	TRBV28	TRBJ1-2	.	CASSTADYGYTF	TGTGCCAGCAGTACAGCCGACTATGGCTACACCTTC
15	.	TRBV2	TRBJ2-3	TRBD2	CASRGGGSSTDTQYF	TGTGCCAGCAGGGGGGGGGGGTCTAGCACAGATACGCAGTATTTT